Presented here are 11 T cell receptor beta chains from one specimen sequenced in a study of identifying expanded T cells in peripheral blood. Sequenced by immunoSEQ multiplex PCR; TCRdb stores in-frame clones only, minus some. The data show over 85,000 clones, more than 70% seen once. The sample comprised blood. The receptors derive from a person aged 18-70 years in good health.

This rearrangement joins TRBV10-3 to TRBJ1-3; no firm D call. Germline values: CDR1 ENHRY, CDR2 SYGVKD. The V gene lost 3 bases and the J gene lost 7 bases, with 16 bases spanning the gap. There are 15 residues in the CDR3. CDR3 sequence reads: CAISDTGKSVNTIYF. As DNA, the CDR3 is TGTGCCATCAGTGACACCGGGAAATCTGTGAACACCATATATTTT.

This clone was seen just once. Relative to the germline gene, one junction end is altered; a read error may explain this. The chain is built from TRBV6-6 and TRBJ1-2; D perhaps matches TRBD1 (6 bases). CDR1 is MNHNY and CDR2 is SVGAGI in the germline V gene (reference sequence). This CDR3 has 15 residues. CDR3 bases: TGTGCCAGCAGTTACACGAGGGGGGGCAACTCTGGCTACACCTTC. Residues: CASSYTRGGNSGYTF.

With respect to this clone: Other DNA sequences in this sample translate to the same CDR3. This chain connects TRBV7-3 to TRBJ2-6; D remains unclear. The CDR3 is 14 amino acids. Trimming stripped 5 bases from V and 1 base from J, with 6 bases between. CDR1 and CDR2 (germline): SGHTA, FQGTGA. This CDR3 is CASSLGSGANVLTF. The CDR3 DNA follows: TGTGCCAGCAGCCTAGGGTCTGGGGCCAACGTCCTGACTTTC. The entire variable domain, with the rest obtained from reference TRBV7-3 and TRBJ2-6, is as follows: GAGVSQTPSNKVTEKGKYVELRCDPISGHTALYWYRQSLGQGPEFLIYFQGTGAADDSGLPNDRFFAVRPEGSVSTLKIQRTERGDSAVYLCASSLGSGANVLTFGAGSRLTVL.

This chain connects TRBV5-6 to TRBJ2-7; 7 bases align to TRBD2. CDR1 SGHDT and CDR2 YYEEEE come from the germline V gene. The CDR3 covers 13 residues. The J segment lost 5 bases and the V segment lost 4 bases, leaving 6 bases of the junction unmatched. The CDR3 DNA reads TGTGCCAGCAGCCCCCTGGGGAGGGACGAGCAGTACTTC. It translates to CASSPLGRDEQYF.

This chain uses TRBV7-9 with TRBJ1-2; the match to TRBD1 covers 7 bases. Trimming at V came to 3 bases and at J to 2 bases, leaving 3 bases not matched to a gene. Germline CDR1 and CDR2: SEHNR and FQNEAQ (reference sequence). The CDR3 has 14 residues. CDR3 loop: CASSLGQTNYGYTF. The CDR3 bases are TGTGCCAGCAGCTTGGGACAGACGAACTATGGCTACACCTTC. Using reference TRBV7-9 and TRBJ1-2 for the parts outside the CDR3, the full variable domain is DTGVSQNPRHKITKRGQNVTFRCDPISEHNRLYWYRQTLGQGPEFLTYFQNEAQLEKSRLLSDRFSAERPKGSFSTLEIQRTEQGDSAMYLCASSLGQTNYGYTFGSGTRLTVV.

The J gene is TRBJ2-1, the V gene TRBV18; D not resolved. This CDR3 contains 13 residues. Germline lookup yields CDR1 KGHSH and CDR2 LQKENI. Trimming cost V 4 bases and J 7 bases, with 11 bases left between them. CDR3 region: CASSLYRENEQFF. The CDR3 bases are TGTGCCAGCTCACTCTATAGGGAAAATGAGCAGTTCTTC.

The chain joins TRBV5-5 to TRBJ2-7, with unresolved D. CDR1 and CDR2 (germline): SGHKS, YYEKEE (reference sequence). Trimming removed 0 bases at V and 5 bases at J, with 6 bases between. This CDR3 comprises 12 residues. This CDR3 is CASSLALDEQYF. CDR3 DNA sequence: TGTGCCAGCAGCTTGGCCTTGGACGAGCAGTACTTC.

The V gene is TRBV9, the J gene TRBJ2-1; TRBD2 aligns across 7 bases. The V and J ends lost 3 bases and 7 bases, in that order; junction bases with no gene match: 10. The length of the CDR3 is 15 residues. The germline V gene encodes CDR1 SGDLS and CDR2 YYNGEE. The CDR3 DNA is TGTGCCAGCAGCGGCCCCGTGGGGGGGAGAAATGAGCAGTTCTTC. Translated: CASSGPVGGRNEQFF.

V gene TRBV9 combines with J gene TRBJ1-1; D gene ambiguous. Germline CDR1 is SGDLS and CDR2 is YYNGEE. V was cut by 3 bases and J by 1 base, with 7 bases left in between. This CDR3 is built from 13 residues. This CDR3 is CASSGVRNTEAFF. CDR3 nucleotides: TGTGCCAGCAGCGGGGTAAGGAACACTGAAGCTTTCTTT.

The chain employs TRBV11-2 and TRBJ1-6; possible D gene TRBD1, 5 bases. Deletions cut 5 bases from V and 10 bases from J, with 9 bases between. CDR1 is SGHAT and CDR2 is FQNNGV in the germline V gene. The CDR3 is 12 residues long. The CDR3 here is CASSAGGSPLHF. DNA of the CDR3: TGTGCCAGCAGCGCGGGGGGGTCACCCCTCCACTTT.

The gene calls are TRBV6-1 and TRBJ2-7, with D possibly TRBD1 on 6 matching bases. The CDR3 sequence is 14 residues long. CDR1 is MNHNS and CDR2 is SASEGT in the germline V gene. The V and J ends lost 7 bases and 3 bases respectively, with 16 bases between them. The CDR3 region has the DNA TGTGCCAGCACGACCGGGACAAGTAGCTACGAGCAGTACTTC. As protein: CASTTGTSSYEQYF.